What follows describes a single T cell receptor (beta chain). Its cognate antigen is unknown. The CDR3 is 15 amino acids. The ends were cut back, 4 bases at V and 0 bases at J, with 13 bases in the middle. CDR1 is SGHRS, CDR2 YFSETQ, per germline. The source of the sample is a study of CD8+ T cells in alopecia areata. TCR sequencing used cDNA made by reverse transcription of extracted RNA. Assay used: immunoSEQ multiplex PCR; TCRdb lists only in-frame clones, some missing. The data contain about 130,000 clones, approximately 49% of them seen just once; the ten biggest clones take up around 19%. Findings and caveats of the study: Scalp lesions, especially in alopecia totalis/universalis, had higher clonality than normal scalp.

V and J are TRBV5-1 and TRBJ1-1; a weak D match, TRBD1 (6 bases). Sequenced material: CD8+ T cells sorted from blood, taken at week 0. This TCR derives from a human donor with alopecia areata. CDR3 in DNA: TGCGCCAGCAGCCTGATACAGGGCGTGAACACTGAAGCTTTCTTT. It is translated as CASSLIQGVNTEAFF.